These T cell receptor beta chains were read from a single sample in a study of control samples from healthy donors and cancer patients. Sequencing used immunoSEQ multiplex PCR; TCRdb keeps in-frame clones, though not all of them. The data contain about 51,000 clones, 80% of them singletons. Sequencing was carried out using blood. These receptors were obtained from a man between 65 and 85 years old in good health. Both conserved end residues are part of each CDR3. Fields, in order: V gene, D gene, J gene, clone size, CDR3 DNA, CDR3 protein. The D gene is left open where the match is weak. Not all rows give a size; the values are once, few, many and, for expanded clones, a class.

>TRBV28|.|TRBJ2-7|.
TGTGCCAGCAGTCTACGGGACACCCAGCAGTACTTC
CASSLRDTQQYF
>TRBV7-2|.|TRBJ2-7|.
TGTGCCAGCAGCTTAGTGCAGGGGACCTACGAGCAGTACTTC
CASSLVQGTYEQYF
>TRBV19|.|TRBJ1-2|.
TGTGCCAGTAGTATAGAAAAGGGGGTGGCTTACGATGGCTACACCTTC
CASSIEKGVAYDGYTF
>TRBV30|TRBD2|TRBJ2-3|.
TGTGCCTGGAGGGATAGCGGGAGGGGCACAGATACGCAGTATTTT
CAWRDSGRGTDTQYF
>TRBV27|.|TRBJ2-1|.
TGTGCCAGTCAGGCTTACAGGGGAGGGGGCTACAATGAGCAGTTCTTC
CASQAYRGGGYNEQFF
>TRBV28|TRBD1|TRBJ2-5|.
TGTGCCAGCAGTTTATGGGGCCGGACAGGGAACATGGAGACCCAGTACTTC
CASSLWGRTGNMETQYF
>TRBV28|TRBD2|TRBJ2-5|few
TGTGCCAGCAGAACAAGCGGGGGGGAAGGGGAGACCCAGTACTTC
CASRTSGGEGETQYF
>TRBV27|.|TRBJ2-2|.
TGTGCCAGCAGTCGACGTCAGGGAGGGAACACCGGGGAGCTGTTTTTT
CASSRRQGGNTGELFF
>TRBV28|.|TRBJ2-5|.
TGTGCCAGCAGTTTTGGGGCCAGAGAGACCCAGTACTTC
CASSFGARETQYF
>TRBV5-1|.|TRBJ1-5|once
TGCGCCAGCAGCCCAGGTCCAAGCAATCAGCCCCAGCATTTT
CASSPGPSNQPQHF
>TRBV2|.|TRBJ2-6|.
TGTGCCAGCAGTTTGGACGGAGGCTCTGGGGCCAACGTCCTGACTTTC
CASSLDGGSGANVLTF
>TRBV6-4|TRBD1|TRBJ2-7|.
TGTGCCACACGCCGGGACAGGGAATCCTACGAGCAGTACTTC
CATRRDRESYEQYF
>TRBV7-7|.|TRBJ2-1|once
TGTGCTAGCAGCTTAGCGCCAGGGACCTACAATGAGCAGTTCTTC
CASSLAPGTYNEQFF
>TRBV14|.|TRBJ2-1|.
TGTGCCAGCAGCCAAAGGGCAACCAGCTCCTACAATGAGCAGTTCTTC
CASSQRATSSYNEQFF